This T cell receptor beta chain was sequenced for a study of blood T cells in healthy people across ages. Notes on this clonotype: No antigen is known for it.

The CDR3 has 16 residues. The V gene's germline CDR1 is LNHDA and CDR2 SQIVND (reference sequence). V dropped 1 base and J dropped 2; count of bases not matched to a gene: 3. Then a second PCR, running about 7 to 11 cycles, was carried out with a sample-barcoded 5' primer and a J-beta primer mix. From the 5' RACE reads, TCRdb called clonotypes with MiXCR, one entry per CDR3 protein. The sample has about 640,000 distinct CDR3 sequences; about 54% are singletons. General study findings and limits: Naive CD4+ cell counts and diversity both ran higher in long-lived than in aged donors. Donor CMV status, an unknown factor, possibly confounded changes in expanded clonotypes.

The chain employs TRBV19 and TRBJ2-3, with 10 bases fitting TRBD1. The specimen sequenced was blood. The clonotype comes from a man aged 55-75 years in good health. The CDR3 region is CASSIGQGALTDTQYF. In DNA, the CDR3 is TGTGCCAGTAGTATAGGACAGGGGGCTCTCACAGATACGCAGTATTTT.